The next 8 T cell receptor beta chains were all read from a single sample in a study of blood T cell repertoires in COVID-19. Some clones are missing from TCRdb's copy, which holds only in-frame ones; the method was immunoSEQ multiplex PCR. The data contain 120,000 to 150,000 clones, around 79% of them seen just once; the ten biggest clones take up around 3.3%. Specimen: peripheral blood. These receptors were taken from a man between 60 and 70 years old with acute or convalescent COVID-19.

The CDR3 region is CASSLKGVRSSEQYF. In DNA, the CDR3 is TGTGCCAGCAGCTTGAAGGGAGTCCGGTCATCCGAGCAGTACTTC. This rearrangement joins TRBV5-4 to TRBJ2-7; the D gene is possibly TRBD2 (5 bases). Germline V gene lookup returns CDR1 SGHNT and CDR2 YYREEE (reference sequence). With 1 base removed from V and 6 bases from J, the gap between germline ends came to 17 bases. The length of the CDR3 is 15 residues. The complete variable domain, with remaining parts taken from reference TRBV5-4 and TRBJ2-7, reads ETGVTQSPTHLIKTRGQQVTLRCSSQSGHNTVSWYQQALGQGPQFIFQYYREEENGRGNFPPRFSGLQFPNYSSELNVNALELDDSALYLCASSLKGVRSSEQYFGPGTRLTVT.

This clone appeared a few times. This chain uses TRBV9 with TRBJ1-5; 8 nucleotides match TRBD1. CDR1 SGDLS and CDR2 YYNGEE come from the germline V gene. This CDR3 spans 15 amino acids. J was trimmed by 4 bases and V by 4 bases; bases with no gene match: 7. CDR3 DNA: TGTGCCAGCAGCCTAACGACAGGGGCGAATCAGCCCCAGCATTTT. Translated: CASSLTTGANQPQHF.

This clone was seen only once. CDR3 loop: CASSSPGKLFF. CDR3 sequence (DNA): TGTGCCAGCAGCTCCCCCGGAAAACTGTTTTTT. The chain employs TRBV4-2 and TRBJ1-4, with D uncertain. Germline V CDR1 and CDR2: LGHNA, YNFKEQ. Trimming left V 5 bases short and J 10 bases short, with 8 bases between. The CDR3 has 11 residues.

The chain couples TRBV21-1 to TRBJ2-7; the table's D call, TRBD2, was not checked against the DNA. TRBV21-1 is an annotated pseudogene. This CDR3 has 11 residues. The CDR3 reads CASSTPYEQYF. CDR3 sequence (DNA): TGTGCCAGCAGCACCCCTTACGAGCAGTACTTC.

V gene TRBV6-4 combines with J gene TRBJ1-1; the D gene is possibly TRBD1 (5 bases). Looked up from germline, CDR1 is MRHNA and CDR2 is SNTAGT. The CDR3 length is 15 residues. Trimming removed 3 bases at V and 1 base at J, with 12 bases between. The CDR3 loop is CASSEVGRENTEAFF. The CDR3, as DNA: TGTGCCAGCAGTGAGGTTGGCAGGGAGAACACTGAAGCTTTCTTT.

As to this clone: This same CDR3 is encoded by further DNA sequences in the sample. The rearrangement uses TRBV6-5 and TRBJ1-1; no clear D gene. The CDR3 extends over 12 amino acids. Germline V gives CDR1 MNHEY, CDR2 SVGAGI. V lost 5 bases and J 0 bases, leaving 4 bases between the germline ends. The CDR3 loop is CASSRVNTEAFF. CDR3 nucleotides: TGTGCCAGCAGTCGGGTGAACACTGAAGCTTTCTTT.

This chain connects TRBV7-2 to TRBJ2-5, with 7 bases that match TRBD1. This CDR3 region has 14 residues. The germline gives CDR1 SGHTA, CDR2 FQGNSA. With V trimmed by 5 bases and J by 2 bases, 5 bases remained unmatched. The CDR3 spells CASSRGQPQETQYF. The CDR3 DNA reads TGTGCCAGCAGCCGGGGACAGCCACAAGAGACCCAGTACTTC.

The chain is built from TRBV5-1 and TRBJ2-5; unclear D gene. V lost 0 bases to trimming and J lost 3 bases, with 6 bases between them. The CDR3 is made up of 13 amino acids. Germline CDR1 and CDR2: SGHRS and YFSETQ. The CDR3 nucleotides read TGCGCCAGCAGCTTGGTCCCAGAAGAGACCCAGTACTTC. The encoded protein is CASSLVPEETQYF.